What follows are 16 T cell receptor beta chains derived from one specimen sequenced in a study of cytomegalovirus exposure and HLA in healthy donors. Vbeta (60) and Jbeta (13) primers were used in the PCR. This table comes from immunoSEQ multiplex PCR, and its TCRdb copy is limited to in-frame clones, with some not included. The table has roughly 200,000 clones, approximately 80% seen once; the top ten hold 12% to 15%. Sequenced: PBMCs. The receptor set was obtained from a woman in her 30s in good health and CMV-seropositive.

The CDR3 is CASSRDTEAFF. The CDR3 nucleotides are TGTGCCAGCAGCAGGGACACTGAAGCTTTCTTT. The rearrangement joins TRBV6-6 to TRBJ1-1, with D tentatively TRBD1 (5 bases). Germline values: CDR1 MNHNY, CDR2 SVGAGI (reference sequence). This CDR3 comprises 11 residues. V dropped 6 bases and J dropped 3 bases, with 5 bases sitting between them.

The rearrangement uses TRBV9 and TRBJ2-7; 11 nucleotides agree with TRBD2. Germline V lookup: CDR1 SGDLS, CDR2 YYNGEE. The ends lost 4 bases at V and 4 bases at J; junction bases unmatched: 10. The CDR3 length is 16 residues. CDR3 residues: CASSPRLAGGGYEQYF. The CDR3 DNA sequence: TGTGCCAGCAGCCCGAGGCTAGCGGGAGGTGGGTACGAGCAGTACTTC.

This sequence joins TRBV30 and TRBJ2-7; a weak D match, TRBD2 (6 bases). V was shortened by 0 bases and J by 4 bases, with 13 bases between the two germline ends. CDR1 GTSNPN and CDR2 SVGIG come from the germline V gene (reference sequence). The CDR3 has 14 amino acids. This CDR3 is CAWSVLSGAYEQYF. CDR3 bases: TGTGCCTGGAGTGTACTGTCGGGAGCATACGAGCAGTACTTC.

This clone has only one observation. The chain couples TRBV7-9 to TRBJ2-7; TRBD2 aligns across 7 bases. CDR3 size: 14 residues. Trimming removed 5 bases from V and 5 bases from J; junction bases left unmatched: 9. Germline-derived CDR1 and CDR2 are SEHNR and FQNEAQ (reference sequence). CDR3 DNA: TGTGCCAGCAGCCCCCGGGGAGGGGCCGACGAGCAGTACTTC. Its protein product is CASSPRGGADEQYF.

The genes are TRBV18 and TRBJ2-4, with TRBD1 matching 7 bases. This CDR3 has 17 amino acids. Germline loops: CDR1 KGHSH, CDR2 LQKENI. Germline trimming cut 1 base from V and 4 bases from J; bases unmatched to any gene: 10. CDR3: CASSPLPVPRGKNIQYF. The CDR3, as DNA: TGTGCCAGCTCACCACTCCCGGTCCCCAGGGGGAAAAACATTCAGTACTTC.

This clone was counted between two and nine times. The chain uses TRBV18 and TRBJ1-2; D remains ambiguous. With 1 base removed from V and 5 bases from J, the gap between germline ends came to 14 bases. This CDR3 comprises 15 residues. Germline-derived CDR1 and CDR2 are KGHSH and LQKENI. The CDR3 DNA sequence: TGTGCCAGCTCACCACTTTCCGGGGAGAGTTATGGCTACACCTTC. Encoded protein: CASSPLSGESYGYTF.

This rearrangement joins TRBV28 to TRBJ1-6; 8 bases line up with TRBD1. The germline V gene has CDR1 MDHEN and CDR2 SYDVKM. The trim removed 5 bases at V and 10 bases at J, leaving 7 bases unmatched. The CDR3 loop spans 14 amino acids. CDR3 sequence: CASSTQGAASPLHF. For the CDR3, the DNA is TGTGCCAGCAGTACGCAGGGGGCCGCGTCACCCCTCCACTTT.

The V gene is TRBV9, the J gene TRBJ1-3, with 7 bases that match TRBD1. The germline gives CDR1 SGDLS, CDR2 YYNGEE. CDR3 length: 15 amino acids. V shed 3 bases, J shed 2 bases, and the junction held 5 bases outside the gene matches. CDR3 nucleotide sequence: TGTGCCAGCAGCGACGAAACAGGGGCTGGAAACACCATATATTTT. This translates into CASSDETGAGNTIYF.

The V and J genes are TRBV19 and TRBJ2-7, with a possible D match to TRBD1 (6 bases). This CDR3 has 14 amino acids. Per germline, CDR1 LNHDA and CDR2 SQIVND (reference sequence). Trimming cost V 5 bases and J 6 bases, with 17 bases left between them. The CDR3 is CASSLLGTSGEQYF. The DNA of the CDR3 is TGTGCCAGTAGTCTCCTTGGGACAAGCGGCGAGCAGTACTTC. The variable domain in full, completed from reference TRBV19 and TRBJ2-7, reads DGGITQSPKYLFRKEGQNVTLSCEQNLNHDAMYWYRQDPGQGLRLIYYSQIVNDFQKGDIAEGYSVSREKKESFPLTVTSAQKNPTAFYLCASSLLGTSGEQYFGPGTRLTVT.

CDR3 nucleotide sequence: TGTGCCAGAAGCTACCATCGGACAGGCCGGAGCTCCTATAATTCACCCCTCCACTTT. Translation gives CARSYHRTGRSSYNSPLHF. V gene TRBV5-3 combines with J gene TRBJ1-6; TRBD1 agrees at 7 bases. TRBV5-3 is flagged as an ORF with uncertain function. V lost 3 bases, J lost 0 bases, and 12 bases stayed unmatched. This CDR3 is 19 amino acids long.

The chain links TRBV7-3 to TRBJ2-1; TRBD2 matches at 11 bases. The V gene's germline CDR1 is SGHTA and CDR2 FQGTGA. Losses at the gene ends were 5 bases for V and 5 bases for J; bases not matched to a gene: 8. The CDR3 has 16 residues. The chain's CDR3 is CASSPLGTSGHNEQFF. CDR3 nucleotide sequence: TGTGCCAGCAGCCCTCTCGGGACTAGCGGCCACAATGAGCAGTTCTTC.

The chain joins TRBV25-1 to TRBJ2-3; 9 positions agree with TRBD2. After removal of 10 bases from V and 3 bases from J, the junction contained 5 bases not matched to a gene. The germline V gene has CDR1 MGHDK and CDR2 SYGVNS. The CDR3 has 13 residues. In DNA, the CDR3 is TGTGCCACCGCGGGGGGGGCAACAGATACGCAGTATTTT. This gives the protein CATAGGATDTQYF.

The chain has TRBV11-3 and TRBJ2-2; 9 bases are a match to TRBD1. V gave up 7 bases and J gave up 4 bases; unmatched junction bases: 7. Germline V CDR1 and CDR2: SGHNT, YENEEA. The CDR3 has 15 amino acids. DNA for the CDR3: TGTGCCAGCATCCTTGACAGGGGGGTCACCGGGGAGCTGTTTTTT. It translates to CASILDRGVTGELFF.

The V gene is TRBV2, the J gene TRBJ1-4; TRBD1 matches at 9 bases. Unmatched junction bases numbered 3, after V lost 2 bases and J lost 8 bases. Germline CDR1 reads SNHLY; CDR2 reads FYNNEI. The CDR3 has 14 amino acids. In DNA, the CDR3 is TGTGCCAGCAGTGAATGGGACAGGGAAGAAAAACTGTTTTTT. The encoded protein is CASSEWDREEKLFF.

V is TRBV7-2 and J is TRBJ1-4; no firm D call. The V end lost 6 bases, the J end lost 10 bases, and 12 bases lay between the germline ends. The CDR3 length is 12 residues. Germline CDR1 SGHTA, CDR2 FQGNSA. The CDR3 DNA sequence: TGTGCCAGCAGTTCCCCGCCCGGAAAACTGTTTTTT. Translation: CASSSPPGKLFF.

The sample holds one count of this clone. This chain connects TRBV5-4 to TRBJ2-7; the match to TRBD1 covers 11 bases. V was clipped by 3 bases and J by 2 bases; unmatched bases: 7. Germline CDR1 is SGHNT and CDR2 is YYREEE (reference sequence). The CDR3 spans 16 residues. CDR3 in DNA: TGTGCCAGCAGCTCCCATGCGGGACAGGGGGCCTACGAGCAGTACTTC. Amino acids: CASSSHAGQGAYEQYF.